A single sample is the source of the 6 T cell receptor beta chains below, sequenced in a study of B cell selection in AIRE deficiency. TCRdb's copy holds only in-frame clones and misses some; the assay was immunoSEQ multiplex PCR. The table records fewer than 30,000 clones, roughly 96% of them present only once. The sorted conventional CD4 T cells were gated as CD4+CD127+. Sequenced input: conventional CD4+ T cells sorted from PBMCs. Every receptor here comes from a human donor with AIRE deficiency.

The chain carries TRBV7-3 and TRBJ2-1; 7 bases map to TRBD2. The CDR3 totals 17 residues. The junction had 15 bases not matched to a gene; V was cut back by 2 bases and J by 8 bases. CDR1 is SGHTA and CDR2 is FQGTGA in the germline V gene. This CDR3 is CASSLALSGRRPDEQFF. DNA for the CDR3: TGTGCCAGCAGCTTAGCTCTGTCCGGGAGGAGGCCCGATGAGCAGTTCTTC.

The V gene is TRBV9, the J gene TRBJ2-1, with 13 bases that match TRBD2. CDR3 length equals 15 residues. Trimming removed 5 bases from V and 6 bases from J; junction bases left unmatched: 5. The germline gives CDR1 SGDLS, CDR2 YYNGEE. CDR3 coding DNA: TGTGCCAGCAGTGTACTAGCGGGAGGGGTCAATGAGCAGTTCTTC. Amino acids: CASSVLAGGVNEQFF.

The gene calls are TRBV7-9 and TRBJ2-6, with unresolved D. This CDR3 has 13 residues. CDR1 SEHNR and CDR2 FQNEAQ come from the germline V gene (reference sequence). Trimming shortened V by 0 bases and J by 3 bases, and 0 bases separated the two germline ends. Written as DNA, the CDR3 is TGTGCCAGCAGCTTAGCTGGGGCCAACGTCCTGACTTTC. This encodes CASSLAGANVLTF.

The chain employs TRBV7-7 and TRBJ2-2; the D call may be TRBD1 or TRBD2 (7 bases each). Germline V gives CDR1 SSHAT, CDR2 FNYEAQ (reference sequence). This CDR3 comprises 20 residues. With 4 bases removed from V and 4 bases from J, the gap between germline ends came to 28 bases. The CDR3 protein is CASSSRSPTGRVQATGELFF. The CDR3 region has the DNA TGTGCCAGCAGCTCCCGGTCGCCGACAGGGAGGGTTCAAGCCACCGGGGAGCTGTTTTTT.

This chain connects TRBV25-1 to TRBJ2-3; TRBD2 is a possible D gene (5 bases). Between the trimmed V and J ends, which lost 6 bases and 12 bases, there was a span of 16 bases. Germline V lookup: CDR1 MGHDK, CDR2 SYGVNS. The CDR3 is 12 amino acids. CDR3 DNA sequence: TGTGCCAGCAGACTAGGTCTCGGCCTCCAGTATTTT. This gives the protein CASRLGLGLQYF.

This clone was counted a single time. V gene TRBV7-9 combines with J gene TRBJ2-6; D gene ambiguous. V lost 11 bases and J 4 bases, leaving 9 bases between the germline ends. This CDR3 spans 12 amino acids. The germline gives CDR1 SEHNR, CDR2 FQNEAQ (reference sequence). CDR3 in DNA: TGTGCCGGTTCCCTGGGGGCCAACGTCCTGACTTTC. This encodes CAGSLGANVLTF.